This paragraph reports one T cell receptor beta chain. Profiled with immunoSEQ multiplex PCR; TCRdb holds only in-frame clones, not every one. The repertoire includes under 150,000 clones, just over 90% of them detected once, and roughly 4.9% sits in the top ten. These data are taken from a study of T cell responses to AZD1222 COVID-19 vaccine. Study as a whole: Second-dose timings of about 4 or about 12 weeks were pooled.

V lost 3 bases and J lost 5; bases outside the gene matches: 13. Germline V gives CDR1 SGDLS, CDR2 YYNGEE. The length of the CDR3 is 17 residues. Sequencing used peripheral blood, obtained on day 0 of AZD1222 vaccination. The genes are TRBV9 and TRBJ2-5; the match to TRBD1 covers 10 bases. The source of this sequence is an adult in good health. The CDR3 DNA is TGTGCCAGCAGCGCCACCGGGACAGGGGCCGCCCGGGAGACCCAGTACTTC. Its protein product is CASSATGTGAARETQYF.